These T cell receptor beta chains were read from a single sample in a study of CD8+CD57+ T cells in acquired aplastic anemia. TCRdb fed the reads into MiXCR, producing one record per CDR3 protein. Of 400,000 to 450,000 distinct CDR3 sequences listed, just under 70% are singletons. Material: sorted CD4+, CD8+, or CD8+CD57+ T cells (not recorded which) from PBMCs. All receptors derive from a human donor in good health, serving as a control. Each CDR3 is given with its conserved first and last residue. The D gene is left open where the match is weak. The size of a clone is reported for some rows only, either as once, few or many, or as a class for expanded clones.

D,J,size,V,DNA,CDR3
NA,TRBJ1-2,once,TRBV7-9,TGTGCCAGCAGCCGGGAGGGGGAGGCTGACTACGCCTTC,CASSREGEADYAF
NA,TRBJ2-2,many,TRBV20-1,TGCAGTGCCGACGACAGGTCGAACACCGGGGAGCTGTTTTTT,CSADDRSNTGELFF
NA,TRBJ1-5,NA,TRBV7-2,TGTGCCAGCAGCCCCCAGGGAGTGGGCAACGTCCTCCATCATTTT,CASSPQGVGNVLHHF
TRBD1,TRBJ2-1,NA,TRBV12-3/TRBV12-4,TGTGCCAGCAGTGACTGGACAGGGGTCACTGAGCAGTTCTTC,CASSDWTGVTEQFF
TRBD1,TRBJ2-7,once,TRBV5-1,TGCGCCAGCAGCACCTCGGACAGGCGTTTATTGAGCTCCTACGAGCAGTACTTC,CASSTSDRRLLSSYEQYF
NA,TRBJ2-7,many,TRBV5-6,TGTGCCAGCAGCTTGGCTCGAGGGTACGAGCAGTACTTC,CASSLARGYEQYF
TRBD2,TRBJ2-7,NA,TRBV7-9,TGTGCCAGCAGCTTTGCGGGGGGGACGCAGTACTTC,CASSFAGGTQYF
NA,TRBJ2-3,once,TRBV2,TGTGCCAGGTGCGAGAGGGGGATGGTAACAGGTACGCAGTATTTT,CARCERGMVTGTQYF
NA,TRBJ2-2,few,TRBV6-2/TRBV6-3,TGTGCCAGCAGGGCGGCGCGGGCGGCCGGGGAGCTGTTTTTT,CASRAARAAGELFF
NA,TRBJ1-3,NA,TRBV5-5,TGTGCCAGCAGCGTAAGTGGCAGCGTCTCTGGAAACACCATATATTTT,CASSVSGSVSGNTIYF
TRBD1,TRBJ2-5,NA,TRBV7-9,TGTGCCAGCAGCCTATCCGGGACAGAGAAAGACACCCCGTACTTC,CASSLSGTEKDTPYF
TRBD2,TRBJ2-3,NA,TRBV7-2,TGTGCCAGCAGCCCCGAAGTCGGGGGGAGCACAGATACGCAGTATTTT,CASSPEVGGSTDTQYF
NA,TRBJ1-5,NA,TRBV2,TGTGCCAGCAGCCGGCAGGGAGATCAGCCCCAGCATTTT,CASSRQGDQPQHF
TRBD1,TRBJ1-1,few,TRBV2,TGTGCCAGCTCAAACCCCACAGGGGGTATCACTGAAGCTTTCTTT,CASSNPTGGITEAFF
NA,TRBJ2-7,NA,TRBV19,TGTGCCAGTAGTCAGGGGACGGTATCCTACGAGCAGTACTTC,CASSQGTVSYEQYF
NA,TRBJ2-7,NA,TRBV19,TGTACCAGTAGTATAGCCGGGGTAGGGCGCGAGCAGTACTTC,CTSSIAGVGREQYF
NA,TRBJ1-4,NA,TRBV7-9,TGTGCCAGCAGCACCGGGAGAGTGGAAAAACTGTTTTTT,CASSTGRVEKLFF
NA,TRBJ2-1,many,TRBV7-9,TGTGCCAGCACCGAGGGCAGGGCTTACAATGAGCAGTTCTTC,CASTEGRAYNEQFF
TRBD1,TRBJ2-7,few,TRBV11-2,TGTGCCAGCAGCTTAGGGGGACAGGGGAAACTTGAAGAGCAGTACTTC,CASSLGGQGKLEEQYF
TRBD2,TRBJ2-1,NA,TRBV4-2,TGTGCCAGCAGCCGGTATTTACTAGCGGGGGGGACCTACAATGAGCAGTTCTTC,CASSRYLLAGGTYNEQFF
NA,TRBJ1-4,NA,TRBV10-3,TGTGCCAGCAGTACCACAGGGACGTCGGATGAAAAACTGTTTTTT,CASSTTGTSDEKLFF
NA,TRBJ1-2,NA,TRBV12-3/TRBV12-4,TGTGCCAGCCGCGGTGATAGGGACGGGTATGGCTACACCTTC,CASRGDRDGYGYTF
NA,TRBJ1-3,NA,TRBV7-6,TGTGCCAGCAGCTTAGCAGGGACGAGCTCTGGAAACACCATATATTTT,CASSLAGTSSGNTIYF
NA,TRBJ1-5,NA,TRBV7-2,TGTGCCAGCAGCTGTCCGCAGGGCCCGGAGGGCTACACCTTT,CASSCPQGPEGYTF
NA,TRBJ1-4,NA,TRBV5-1,TGTGCCAGCAGCCTGGGAGGGGAGGGGGAAAAACTGTTTTTT,CASSLGGEGEKLFF
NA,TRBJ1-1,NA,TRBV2,TGTGCCAGGCGGTTTACGGTTGAAGCTTTCTTT,CARRFTVEAFF
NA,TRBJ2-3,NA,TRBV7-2,TGTGCCAGCAGCTTAGCGGGCAGGGGCTTCTACGAGCAGTATTTT,CASSLAGRGFYEQYF
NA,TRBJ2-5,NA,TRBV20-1,TGCAGTGCTAGACGGCCAGATACTAAAGAGACCCAGTACTTC,CSARRPDTKETQYF
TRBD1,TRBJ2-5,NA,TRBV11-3,TGTGCCAGCAGCCCAAGGACAGGGGGCGTGGAGACCCAGTACTTC,CASSPRTGGVETQYF
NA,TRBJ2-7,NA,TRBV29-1,TGCAGTGGCGGGGGACATGGGGAGCAGTACTTC,CSGGGHGEQYF
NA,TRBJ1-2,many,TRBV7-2,TGTGCCAGCAGCTTAGGAGAGGGGGGCCATGGCTACACCTTC,CASSLGEGGHGYTF
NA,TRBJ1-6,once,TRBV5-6,TGTGCCAGCAGCCTGACCTCGGGAAATTCACCCCTCCACTTT,CASSLTSGNSPLHF
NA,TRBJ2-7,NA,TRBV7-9,TGTGCCAGCAGCTGCACAGGGGGGGGCGAGAGGCAGTACTTC,CASSCTGGGERQYF
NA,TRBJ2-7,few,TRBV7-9,TGTGCCAGCAGCTCCCATCATCAGGGCTACGAGCAGTACTTC,CASSSHHQGYEQYF
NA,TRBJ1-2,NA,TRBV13,TGTGCCAGCATCCTGGGGGACTATGGCTACACCTTC,CASILGDYGYTF
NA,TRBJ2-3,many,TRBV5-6,TGTGCCAGCAGAGCGGCGGATACGCAGTATTTT,CASRAADTQYF
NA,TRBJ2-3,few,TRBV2,TGTGCCAGCAGTAGGGACGGCACAGATACGCAGTATTTT,CASSRDGTDTQYF
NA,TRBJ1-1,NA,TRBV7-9,NA,CASIPVGTGAFF